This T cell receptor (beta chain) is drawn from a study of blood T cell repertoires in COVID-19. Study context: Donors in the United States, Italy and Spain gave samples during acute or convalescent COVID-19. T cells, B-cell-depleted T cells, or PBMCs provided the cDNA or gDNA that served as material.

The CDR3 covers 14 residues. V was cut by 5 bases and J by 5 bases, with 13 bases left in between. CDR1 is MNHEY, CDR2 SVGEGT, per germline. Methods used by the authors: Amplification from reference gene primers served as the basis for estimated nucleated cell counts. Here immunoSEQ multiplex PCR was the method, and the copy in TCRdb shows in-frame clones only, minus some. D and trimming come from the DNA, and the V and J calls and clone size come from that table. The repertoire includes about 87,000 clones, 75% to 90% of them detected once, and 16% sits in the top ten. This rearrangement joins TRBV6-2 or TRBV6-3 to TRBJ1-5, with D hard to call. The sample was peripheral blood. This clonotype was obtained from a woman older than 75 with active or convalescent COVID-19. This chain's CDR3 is CASSDGREDQPQHF. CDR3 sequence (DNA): TGTGCCAGCAGTGATGGACGGGAGGATCAGCCCCAGCATTTT.